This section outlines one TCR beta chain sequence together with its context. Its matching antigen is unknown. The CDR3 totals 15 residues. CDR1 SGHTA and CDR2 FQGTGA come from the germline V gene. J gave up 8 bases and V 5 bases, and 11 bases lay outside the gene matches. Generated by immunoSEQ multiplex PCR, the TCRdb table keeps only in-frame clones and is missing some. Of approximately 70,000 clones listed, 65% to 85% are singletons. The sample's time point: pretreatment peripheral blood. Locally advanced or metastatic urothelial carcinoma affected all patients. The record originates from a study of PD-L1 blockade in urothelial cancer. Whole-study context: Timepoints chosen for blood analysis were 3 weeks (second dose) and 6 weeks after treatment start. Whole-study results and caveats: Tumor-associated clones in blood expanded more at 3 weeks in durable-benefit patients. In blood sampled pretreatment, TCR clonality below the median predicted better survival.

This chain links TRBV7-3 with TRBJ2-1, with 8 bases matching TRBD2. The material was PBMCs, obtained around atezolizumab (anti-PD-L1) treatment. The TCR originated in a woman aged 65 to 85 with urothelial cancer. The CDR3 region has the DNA TGTGCCAGCAGCCACACGGGCGGGAGGTCGGATGAGCAGTTCTTC. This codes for CASSHTGGRSDEQFF.